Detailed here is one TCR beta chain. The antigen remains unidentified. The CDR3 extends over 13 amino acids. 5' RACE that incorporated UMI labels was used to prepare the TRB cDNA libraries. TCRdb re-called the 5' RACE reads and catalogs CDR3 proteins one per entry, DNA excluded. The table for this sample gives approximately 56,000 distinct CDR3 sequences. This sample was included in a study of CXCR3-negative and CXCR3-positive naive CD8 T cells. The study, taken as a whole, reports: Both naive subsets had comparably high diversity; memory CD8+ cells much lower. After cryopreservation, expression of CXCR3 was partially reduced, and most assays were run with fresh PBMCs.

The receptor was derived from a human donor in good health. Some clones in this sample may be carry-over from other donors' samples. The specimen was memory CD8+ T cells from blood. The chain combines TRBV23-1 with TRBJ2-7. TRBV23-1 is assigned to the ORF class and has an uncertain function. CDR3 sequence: CASIIGVSYEQYF.